This T cell receptor (beta chain) was retrieved from a study of Ad26.COV2.S vaccination and SARS-CoV-2 variants. Study in general: Once, or twice with 56 days between doses, Ad26.COV2.S was given intramuscularly.

Specified treatment: roughly 20 received Ad26.COV2.S at low or high dose, single or two shots; a few received placebo; per-sample allocation not given. The investigators took samples on day 63 after the first vaccine or placebo injection. Assay: immunoSEQ multiplex PCR; the TCRdb copy retains only in-frame clones and omits some. The sample has about 350,000 clones, around nine tenths seen once; the top ten hold approximately 11%. Per germline, CDR1 SGHRS and CDR2 YFSETQ. V was trimmed by 0 bases and J by 14 bases, leaving 21 bases between them. The CDR3 has 16 residues. The chain combines TRBV5-1 with TRBJ1-6, with a possible D match to TRBD1 (6 bases). The clonotype comes from a person aged 18-65 years who received the Ad26.COV2.S COVID-19 vaccine or a placebo. The source material was peripheral blood, sampled in a trial of Ad26.COV2.S vaccine versus placebo. CDR3 in DNA: TGCGCCAGCAGCTTGGCCCAGGGGAGGGGACATGGGGCCCTCCACTTT. Encoded protein: CASSLAQGRGHGALHF.